What follows are 32 T cell receptor beta chains derived from one specimen sequenced in a study of cytomegalovirus exposure and HLA in healthy donors. Researchers ran the PCR with 60 Vbeta and 13 Jbeta primers. Assay: immunoSEQ multiplex PCR; the TCRdb copy retains only in-frame clones and omits some. The data show 150,000 to 200,000 clones, 80% seen once. Sequenced material: PBMCs. The receptors shown here come from a young man in good health and CMV-seronegative.

This chain connects TRBV7-2 to TRBJ1-4; D unresolved. The CDR3 runs to 13 residues. V gave up 6 bases and J gave up 5 bases, with 10 bases separating them. Per the germline V gene, CDR1 is SGHTA and CDR2 is FQGNSA. The CDR3 DNA is TGTGCCAGCAGGACATTCACGAATGAAAAACTGTTTTTT. It codes for CASRTFTNEKLFF.

This clone was counted a single time. The chain joins TRBV4-3 to TRBJ2-3, with unresolved D. With 0 bases removed from V and 4 bases from J, the gap between germline ends came to 29 bases. Germline loops: CDR1 LGHNA, CDR2 YSLEER. The CDR3 consists of 21 residues. In DNA form, the CDR3 reads TGCGCCAGCAGCCAAGAAGGTCCCACCCCCCCACACAGACCGGTGGCAGATACGCAGTATTTT. As protein: CASSQEGPTPPHRPVADTQYF.

The rearrangement uses TRBV6-5 and TRBJ2-1; tentatively, D is TRBD2 (6 bases). Germline CDR1 is MNHEY and CDR2 is SVGAGI. This CDR3 is built from 14 residues. Trimming took 0 bases from V and 10 from J, leaving 13 bases between them. For the CDR3, the DNA is TGTGCCAGCAGTTACTCGGAGGGGATTGGAGAGCAGTTCTTC. It codes for CASSYSEGIGEQFF.

The V call is TRBV6-5, the J call TRBJ2-1; the D gene is possibly TRBD2 (5 bases). V was cut by 2 bases and J by 4 bases, with 15 bases left in between. CDR1 and CDR2 (germline): MNHEY, SVGAGI. The CDR3 has 16 amino acids. The CDR3 nucleotides read TGTGCCAGCAGTTACGCCCCGGGAAGCATTTACAATGAGCAGTTCTTC. Its translation is CASSYAPGSIYNEQFF.

V gene TRBV5-1 combines with J gene TRBJ2-3; 8 nucleotides agree with TRBD1. V gave up 2 bases and J gave up 0 bases; unmatched junction bases: 5. Germline CDR1 is SGHRS and CDR2 is YFSETQ. This CDR3 has 16 residues. CDR3: CASSFGDRGSTDTQYF. DNA for the CDR3: TGCGCCAGCAGCTTTGGAGACAGGGGTAGCACAGATACGCAGTATTTT.

Concerning this clone itself: The junction departs from the called germline gene at one end, perhaps through a read error. The chain combines TRBV7-7 with TRBJ2-5; possibly TRBD2 for D (6 bases). The V gene's germline CDR1 is SSHAT and CDR2 FNYEAQ (reference sequence). The CDR3 is 16 amino acids. CDR3: CASSLAGGGVLETQYF. The CDR3 DNA reads as TGTGCTAGCAGCCTTGCCGGGGGTGGCGTCCTAGAGACCCAGTACTTC.

This chain joins TRBV7-2 and TRBJ2-4, with D tentatively TRBD2 (7 bases). From germline, CDR1 is SGHTA and CDR2 FQGNSA. This CDR3 has 15 amino acids. Trimming removed 1 base at V and 8 bases at J, with 15 bases between. The CDR3 sequence is CASSLGGGGWDIQYF. As DNA, the CDR3 is TGTGCCAGCAGCTTAGGAGGCGGGGGCTGGGACATTCAGTACTTC.

V is TRBV13 and J is TRBJ2-3; possible D gene TRBD1, 6 bases. The CDR3 loop spans 15 amino acids. V was cut by 2 bases and J by 3 bases, with 12 bases left in between. The germline gives CDR1 PRHDT, CDR2 FYEKMQ (reference sequence). CDR3 protein: CASSLPRGGTDTQYF. The CDR3 nucleotides are TGTGCCAGCAGCTTACCCAGGGGCGGAACAGATACGCAGTATTTT.

The chain is built from TRBV6-5 and TRBJ2-7, with 9 bases aligning to TRBD1. V gave up 2 bases and J gave up 3 bases; unmatched junction bases: 8. Germline V gene data show CDR1 as MNHEY and CDR2 as SVGAGI. The CDR3 extends over 16 amino acids. The CDR3 bases are TGTGCCAGCAGTTACACAAAACAGGGACAGGGCTACGAGCAGTACTTC. It encodes CASSYTKQGQGYEQYF.

The J gene is TRBJ1-2, the V gene TRBV19; 7 bases fit TRBD1. Per the germline V gene, CDR1 is LNHDA and CDR2 is SQIVND (reference sequence). The CDR3 totals 15 residues. The ends lost 4 bases at V and 2 bases at J; junction bases unmatched: 7. In DNA, the CDR3 is TGTGCCAGTAGTACCCCCGGGACAGTAAACTATGGCTACACCTTC. It codes for CASSTPGTVNYGYTF.

This clone was detected a few times. In DNA, the CDR3 is TGTGCCAGCAGCCTCAGGGGAGGGCAAGGTGAAAAACTGTTTTTT. This sequence encodes CASSLRGGQGEKLFF. V usage is TRBV9 and J usage is TRBJ1-4; D may be TRBD1 (6 bases). The germline V and J ends were trimmed by 4 bases and 7 bases, with 17 bases remaining between them. The CDR3 spans 15 residues. CDR1 is SGDLS and CDR2 is YYNGEE in the germline V gene.

The chain uses TRBV6-5 and TRBJ1-2, with 7 bases that match TRBD1. V trimming: 6 bases; J trimming: 1 base; junction bases outside the gene matches: 8. The germline V gene has CDR1 MNHEY and CDR2 SVGAGI. CDR3 size: 15 residues. The DNA of the CDR3 is TGTGCCAGCAGCCCCGAACAGGGGTTTAACTATGGCTACACCTTC. It translates to CASSPEQGFNYGYTF.

This rearrangement joins TRBV2 to TRBJ1-5, with 8 bases matching TRBD1. The CDR3 is 17 amino acids. The junction had 6 bases not matched to a gene; V was cut back by 2 bases and J by 0 bases. Germline lookup yields CDR1 SNHLY and CDR2 FYNNEI. CDR3 loop: CASSEIRGPYSNQPQHF. CDR3 nucleotide sequence: TGTGCCAGCAGTGAAATCAGGGGGCCATATAGCAATCAGCCCCAGCATTTT.

V is TRBV25-1 and J is TRBJ2-1; D may be TRBD1 (6 bases). The CDR3 is made up of 14 amino acids. The germline CDR1 and CDR2 sequences are MGHDK and SYGVNS. V was pared by 4 bases and J by 7 bases, with 14 bases between. DNA of the CDR3: TGTGCCAGCAGTGCTATCCGGGACACTAATGAGCAGTTCTTC. Protein product: CASSAIRDTNEQFF.

The genes are TRBV6-6 and TRBJ1-2; D uncertain. The germline gives CDR1 MNHNY, CDR2 SVGAGI (reference sequence). The CDR3 extends over 15 amino acids. The V end lost 0 bases, the J end lost 1 base, and 9 bases lay between the germline ends. The CDR3 bases are TGTGCCAGCAGTTACTCGAATCAGGTTAACTATGGCTACACCTTC. Translation: CASSYSNQVNYGYTF.

The chain uses TRBV10-1 and TRBJ1-2; D gene ambiguous. CDR1 and CDR2 from the germline V gene are WNHNN and SYGVQD (reference sequence). V was shortened by 10 bases and J by 0 bases, with 9 bases between the two germline ends. This CDR3 region has 12 residues. The CDR3 reads CATERTNYGYTF. In DNA, the CDR3 is TGCGCCACCGAGCGGACTAACTATGGCTACACCTTC.

The chain combines TRBV10-1 with TRBJ2-7, with 9 bases identical to TRBD1. Trimming at V came to 0 bases and at J to 1 base, leaving 7 bases not matched to a gene. The germline V gene encodes CDR1 WNHNN and CDR2 SYGVQD (reference sequence). CDR3 size: 17 residues. The CDR3 nucleotides read TGCGCCAGCAGTGAGTCACATTTCGGGACAGGGTCCTACGAGCAGTACTTC. As protein: CASSESHFGTGSYEQYF.

The chain links TRBV6-5 to TRBJ2-2; tentatively, D is TRBD1 (5 bases). This CDR3 comprises 14 residues. V lost 5 bases, J lost 0 bases, and 7 bases lay in between. Germline lookup yields CDR1 MNHEY and CDR2 SVGAGI. This CDR3 is CASSQGPNTGELFF. As DNA, the CDR3 is TGTGCCAGCAGTCAGGGCCCGAACACCGGGGAGCTGTTTTTT.

The V gene is TRBV28, the J gene TRBJ1-4; 7 bases fit TRBD1. This CDR3 spans 13 amino acids. V lost 6 bases, J lost 4 bases, and 2 bases stayed unmatched. Per germline, CDR1 MDHEN and CDR2 SYDVKM. This CDR3 is CASSDRVNEKLFF. Here the CDR3 DNA reads TGTGCCAGCAGCGACAGGGTTAATGAAAAACTGTTTTTT.

The V and J genes are TRBV7-9 and TRBJ2-7; D uncertain. V gave up 5 bases and J gave up 2 bases, with 7 bases separating them. Germline values: CDR1 SEHNR, CDR2 FQNEAQ (reference sequence). This CDR3 is 12 amino acids long. For the CDR3, the DNA is TGTGCCAGCAGCGCCCTAACCTACGAGCAGTACTTC. This codes for CASSALTYEQYF.

The rearrangement uses TRBV10-3 and TRBJ1-3, with 9 bases aligning to TRBD1. J gave up 2 bases and V 4 bases, and 3 bases lay outside the gene matches. The CDR3 has 15 residues. Looked up from germline, CDR1 is ENHRY and CDR2 is SYGVKD. CDR3 sequence reads: CAISAGTGTGNTIYF. CDR3 coding DNA: TGTGCCATCAGTGCCGGGACAGGGACTGGAAACACCATATATTTT.

This sequence joins TRBV28 and TRBJ1-4; tentatively, D is TRBD1 (5 bases). Germline loops: CDR1 MDHEN, CDR2 SYDVKM. The CDR3 extends over 13 amino acids. The V end lost 2 bases, the J end lost 7 bases, and 8 bases lay between the germline ends. CDR3 in amino acids: CASSLQGSEKLFF. The CDR3 region has the DNA TGTGCCAGCAGTTTACAGGGAAGTGAAAAACTGTTTTTT.

A few counts support this clone. The chain uses TRBV7-9 and TRBJ2-7; no firm D call. Germline CDR1 SEHNR, CDR2 FQNEAQ (reference sequence). Trimming shortened V by 5 bases and J by 6 bases, and 23 bases separated the two germline ends. The CDR3 loop spans 16 amino acids. CDR3 in amino acids: CASSPEAKSAEIEQYF. As DNA, the CDR3 is TGTGCCAGCAGCCCTGAGGCCAAGTCCGCCGAGATCGAGCAGTACTTC. The entire variable domain, with the rest obtained from reference TRBV7-9 and TRBJ2-7, is as follows: DTGVSQNPRHKITKRGQNVTFRCDPISEHNRLYWYRQTLGQGPEFLTYFQNEAQLEKSRLLSDRFSAERPKGSFSTLEIQRTEQGDSAMYLCASSPEAKSAEIEQYFGPGTRLTVT.

V and J are TRBV5-1 and TRBJ2-1; 9 bases align to TRBD1. This CDR3 has 16 amino acids. Germline V gene sequence: CDR1 SGHRS, CDR2 YFSETQ. J lost 6 bases, V lost 0 bases, and 7 bases had no gene match. DNA for the CDR3: TGCGCCAGCAGCTTGGCCTCAGACAGGGGGGGCAATGAGCAGTTCTTC. Amino acid sequence: CASSLASDRGGNEQFF.

The chain couples TRBV19 to TRBJ1-6; TRBD1 matches 12 bases. Germline CDR1 and CDR2: LNHDA and SQIVND (reference sequence). CDR3 length: 15 residues. The junction had 6 bases not matched to a gene; V was cut back by 8 bases and J by 7 bases. The CDR3 DNA reads as TGTGCCAGTGGAGGGACAGGGGGCACCAATTCACCCCTCCACTTT. This sequence encodes CASGGTGGTNSPLHF.

This chain connects TRBV30 to TRBJ2-7; possible D gene TRBD2, 6 bases. Germline CDR1 reads GTSNPN; CDR2 reads SVGIG (reference sequence). Trimming shortened V by 6 bases and J by 4 bases, and 13 bases separated the two germline ends. This CDR3 is built from 12 residues. The chain's CDR3 is CACTGVTYEQYF. DNA for the CDR3: TGTGCCTGTACGGGAGTAACGTACGAGCAGTACTTC.

The rearrangement joins TRBV7-2 to TRBJ2-3; 10 nucleotides align to TRBD2. The CDR3 is 16 amino acids. The V and J ends lost 4 bases and 6 bases, in that order; junction bases with no gene match: 10. Per germline, CDR1 SGHTA and CDR2 FQGNSA. The CDR3 loop reads CASSSTSGRAVDTQYF. As DNA, the CDR3 is TGTGCCAGCAGCTCCACAAGCGGGAGGGCCGTCGATACGCAGTATTTT.

Only a few counts were recorded for this clone. The chain couples TRBV5-6 to TRBJ1-2; 8 bases map to TRBD1. The CDR3 spans 17 residues. CDR1 SGHDT and CDR2 YYEEEE come from the germline V gene. V lost 3 bases and J lost 4; bases outside the gene matches: 14. For the CDR3, the DNA is TGTGCCAGCAGCTCGGGGGGCAGGGGGCGTCACATCTATGGCTACACCTTC. It specifies CASSSGGRGRHIYGYTF.

This clone was found a few times. The V and J genes are TRBV27 and TRBJ1-1; no clear D gene. The CDR3 extends over 13 amino acids. Germline V gene lookup returns CDR1 MNHEY and CDR2 SMNVEV (reference sequence). V was shortened by 3 bases and J by 0 bases, with 5 bases between the two germline ends. The CDR3 spells CASSFYMNTEAFF. CDR3 nucleotide sequence: TGTGCCAGCAGTTTTTACATGAACACTGAAGCTTTCTTT.

This chain connects TRBV5-4 to TRBJ2-5, with TRBD2 identical over 11 bases. The germline V gene has CDR1 SGHNT and CDR2 YYREEE (reference sequence). V was pared by 0 bases and J by 5 bases, with 0 bases of the junction left unmatched. The CDR3 contains 14 residues. The CDR3, as DNA: TGTGCCAGCAGCTTGGCTAGCGGGGGGGAGACCCAGTACTTC. Amino acids: CASSLASGGETQYF.

The chain links TRBV15 to TRBJ1-2, with D unresolved. The V and J ends lost 6 bases and 0 bases respectively, with 11 bases between them. Germline assignment: CDR1 LNHNV and CDR2 YYDKDF (reference sequence). The CDR3 sequence is 14 residues long. The CDR3 coding sequence is TGTGCCACCAGTTCATCTGGCCCTAACTATGGCTACACCTTC. It is translated as CATSSSGPNYGYTF.

The table lists this clone with a few counts. The J gene is TRBJ2-7, the V gene TRBV2; D is perhaps TRBD2 (7 bases). The CDR3 loop spans 12 amino acids. V lost 4 bases, J lost 5 bases, and 9 bases lay in between. The germline gives CDR1 SNHLY, CDR2 FYNNEI. CDR3 coding DNA: TGTGCCAGCAGTGCGGGGGGCGACGAGCAGTACTTC. As protein: CASSAGGDEQYF. Full variable domain (rest looked up from reference TRBV2 and TRBJ2-7): EPEVTQTPSHQVTQMGQEVILRCVPISNHLYFYWYRQILGQKVEFLVSFYNNEISEKSEIFDDQFSVERPDGSNFTLKIRSTKLEDSAMYFCASSAGGDEQYFGPGTRLTVT.